This TCR beta chain emerged from a study of blood T cells in healthy people across ages. Next came a second PCR, run for about 7 to 12 cycles, which used a sample-barcoded 5' primer along with a J-beta primer mix. TCRdb re-analysed the 5' RACE reads in MiXCR, keeping a single row per CDR3 protein. The repertoire has 1,800,000 or so distinct CDR3 sequences, about two fifths of them found once; the top ten carry 20% to 25%. The sequence came from a human donor in good health. The sequenced sample was blood.

CDR3 sequence reads: CAISAVTGDGYTF. CDR3 nucleotides: TGTGCCATCAGTGCCGTGACAGGGGATGGCTACACCTTC. The gene calls are TRBV10-3 and TRBJ1-2, with TRBD1 matching over 8 bases. From germline, CDR1 is ENHRY and CDR2 SYGVKD. The CDR3 loop spans 13 amino acids. With 4 bases clipped from V and 6 bases from J, the junction kept 4 bases outside the gene matches.